The 2 T cell receptor beta chains listed next were all sequenced from one sample in a study of blood T cell repertoires in COVID-19. Method: immunoSEQ multiplex PCR; TCRdb's copy keeps in-frame clones and lacks some. The table includes approximately 150,000 clones, about 82% detected once. Sequenced: PBMCs or T cells enriched from blood (not recorded which). These receptors came from a middle-aged woman who had recovered from COVID-19.

The V gene is TRBV6-5, the J gene TRBJ2-1; 10 bases line up with TRBD2. V was clipped by 4 bases and J by 6 bases; unmatched bases: 3. This CDR3 has 14 residues. CDR1 is MNHEY and CDR2 is SVGAGI in the germline V gene. CDR3 sequence: CASSFGLAANEQFF. The DNA for the CDR3 is TGTGCCAGCAGTTTCGGACTAGCGGCCAATGAGCAGTTCTTC.

The V and J genes are TRBV3-1 (or the pseudogene TRBV3-2) and TRBJ2-7; perhaps TRBD1 as D (5 bases). Trimming shortened V by 0 bases and J by 1 base, and 10 bases separated the two germline ends. CDR3 length: 15 amino acids. CDR1 is LGHDT, CDR2 YNNKEL, per germline (reference sequence). The CDR3 here is CASSQDRGSSYEQYF. DNA of the CDR3: TGTGCCAGCAGCCAAGATAGGGGCAGTTCCTACGAGCAGTACTTC.